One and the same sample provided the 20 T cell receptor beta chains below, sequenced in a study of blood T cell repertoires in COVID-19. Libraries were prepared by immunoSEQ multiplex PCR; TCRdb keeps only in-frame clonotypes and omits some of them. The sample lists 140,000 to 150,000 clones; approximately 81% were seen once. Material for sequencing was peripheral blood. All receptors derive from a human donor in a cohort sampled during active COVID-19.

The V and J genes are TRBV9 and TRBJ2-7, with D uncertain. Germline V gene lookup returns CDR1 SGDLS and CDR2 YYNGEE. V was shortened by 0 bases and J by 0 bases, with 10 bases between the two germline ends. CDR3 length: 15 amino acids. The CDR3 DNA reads TGTGCCAGCAGCGTAGGCGGAAGTAGCTCCTACGAGCAGTACTTC. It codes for CASSVGGSSSYEQYF.

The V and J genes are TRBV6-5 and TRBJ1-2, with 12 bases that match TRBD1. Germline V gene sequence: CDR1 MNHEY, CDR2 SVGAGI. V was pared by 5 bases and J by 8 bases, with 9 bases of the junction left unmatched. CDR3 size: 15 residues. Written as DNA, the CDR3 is TGTGCCAGCAGTCCTCCGGGACAGGGGGCTAGAGGCTACACCTTC. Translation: CASSPPGQGARGYTF.

The DNA for the CDR3 is TGCGCCAGCAGTCAATCTTTACGGGAGAGGGGCACAGATACGCAGTATTTT. This sequence encodes CASSQSLRERGTDTQYF. The rearrangement links TRBV23-1 to TRBJ2-3; the D gene is possibly TRBD2 (6 bases). TRBV23-1 is reported as an ORF; its role is uncertain. This CDR3 is 17 amino acids long. V lost 0 bases and J 1 base, leaving 14 bases between the germline ends.

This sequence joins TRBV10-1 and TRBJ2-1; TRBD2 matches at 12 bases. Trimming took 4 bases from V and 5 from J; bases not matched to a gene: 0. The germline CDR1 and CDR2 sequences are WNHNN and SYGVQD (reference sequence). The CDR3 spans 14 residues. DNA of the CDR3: TGCGCCAGCAGTGGACTAGCGGGAGACAATGAGCAGTTCTTC. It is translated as CASSGLAGDNEQFF.

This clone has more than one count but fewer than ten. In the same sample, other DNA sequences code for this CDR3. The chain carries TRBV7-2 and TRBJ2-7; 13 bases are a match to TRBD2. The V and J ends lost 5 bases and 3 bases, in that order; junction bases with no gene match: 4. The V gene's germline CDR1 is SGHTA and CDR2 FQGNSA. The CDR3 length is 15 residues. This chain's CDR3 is CASSLGLAGVYEQYF. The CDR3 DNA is TGTGCCAGCAGCCTCGGACTAGCGGGAGTCTACGAGCAGTACTTC.

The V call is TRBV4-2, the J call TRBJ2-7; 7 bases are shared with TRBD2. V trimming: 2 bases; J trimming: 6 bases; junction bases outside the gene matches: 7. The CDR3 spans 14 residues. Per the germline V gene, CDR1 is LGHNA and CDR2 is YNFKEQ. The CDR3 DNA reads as TGTGCCAGCAGCCAAACGGGAGGTGAGGGCGAGCAGTACTTC. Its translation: CASSQTGGEGEQYF.

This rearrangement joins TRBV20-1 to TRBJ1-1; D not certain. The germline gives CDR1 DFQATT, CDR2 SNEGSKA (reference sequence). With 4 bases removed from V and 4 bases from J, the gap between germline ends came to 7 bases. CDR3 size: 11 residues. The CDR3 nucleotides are TGCAGTGCTAAGACACTCACTGAAGCTTTCTTT. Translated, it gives CSAKTLTEAFF.

For the CDR3, the DNA is TGTGCCAGCAGCCCGCGGACAGGGGGGATCTCGGAGACCCAGTACTTC. Translation: CASSPRTGGISETQYF. V gene TRBV9 combines with J gene TRBJ2-5; 10 bases map to TRBD1. CDR1 and CDR2 (germline): SGDLS, YYNGEE. This CDR3 is built from 16 residues. The J segment lost 5 bases and the V segment lost 4 bases, leaving 11 bases of the junction unmatched. Based on the CDR3 plus reference TRBV9 and TRBJ2-5, the full variable domain is DSGVTQTPKHLITATGQRVTLRCSPRSGDLSVYWYQQSLDQGLQFLIQYYNGEERAKGNILERFSAQQFPDLHSELNLSSLELGDSALYFCASSPRTGGISETQYFGPGTRLLVL.

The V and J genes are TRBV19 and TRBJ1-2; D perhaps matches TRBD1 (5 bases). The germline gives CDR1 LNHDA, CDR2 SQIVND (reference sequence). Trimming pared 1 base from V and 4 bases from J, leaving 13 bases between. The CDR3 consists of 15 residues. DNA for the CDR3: TGTGCCAGTAGTATAGCTAACGGGGGAAGCTATGGCTACACCTTC. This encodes CASSIANGGSYGYTF.

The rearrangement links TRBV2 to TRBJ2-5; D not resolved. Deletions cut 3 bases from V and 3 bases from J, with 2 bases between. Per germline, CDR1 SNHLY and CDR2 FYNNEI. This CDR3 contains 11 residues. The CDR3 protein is CASSDEETQYF. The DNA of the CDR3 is TGTGCCAGCAGTGACGAAGAGACCCAGTACTTC.

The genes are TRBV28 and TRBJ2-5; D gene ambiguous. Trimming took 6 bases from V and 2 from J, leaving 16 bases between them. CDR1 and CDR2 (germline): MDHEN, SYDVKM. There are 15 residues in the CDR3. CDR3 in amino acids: CASRPANSAQETQYF. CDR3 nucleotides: TGTGCCAGCAGGCCCGCTAACAGTGCTCAAGAGACCCAGTACTTC.

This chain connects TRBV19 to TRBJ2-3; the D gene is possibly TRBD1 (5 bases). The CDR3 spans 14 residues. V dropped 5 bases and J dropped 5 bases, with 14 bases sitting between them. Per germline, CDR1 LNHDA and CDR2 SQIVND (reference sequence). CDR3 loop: CASSLRRVQDTQYF. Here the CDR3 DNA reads TGTGCCAGTAGTTTACGCAGGGTACAAGATACGCAGTATTTT.

As DNA, the CDR3 is TGTGCCAGCAGTTCGGGCGGGGGTTCGCGCTATGGCTACACCTTC. Protein: CASSSGGGSRYGYTF. The chain uses TRBV27 and TRBJ1-2; possible D gene TRBD1, 5 bases. Per germline, CDR1 MNHEY and CDR2 SMNVEV (reference sequence). Trimming removed 4 bases from V and 4 bases from J, with 16 bases in between. This CDR3 has 15 amino acids.

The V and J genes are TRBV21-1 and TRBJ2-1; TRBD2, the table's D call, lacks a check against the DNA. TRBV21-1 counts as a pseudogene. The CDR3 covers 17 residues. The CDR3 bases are TGTGCCAGCAGCAGACGCCCCGGGACTAGCGGGAGTTATGAGCAGTTCTTC. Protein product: CASSRRPGTSGSYEQFF.

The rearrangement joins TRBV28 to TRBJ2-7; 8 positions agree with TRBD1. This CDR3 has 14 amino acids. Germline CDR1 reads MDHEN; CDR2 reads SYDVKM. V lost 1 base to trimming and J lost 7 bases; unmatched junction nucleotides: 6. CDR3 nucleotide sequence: TGTGCCAGCAGTTTATTTCAGGGGGCGGGGGAGCAGTACTTC. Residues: CASSLFQGAGEQYF.

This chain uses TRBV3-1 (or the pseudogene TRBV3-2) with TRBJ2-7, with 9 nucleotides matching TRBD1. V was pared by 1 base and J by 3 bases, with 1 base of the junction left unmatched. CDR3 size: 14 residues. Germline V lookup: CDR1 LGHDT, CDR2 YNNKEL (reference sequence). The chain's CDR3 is CASSQVDRGYEQYF. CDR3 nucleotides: TGTGCCAGCAGCCAAGTGGACAGGGGCTACGAGCAGTACTTC.

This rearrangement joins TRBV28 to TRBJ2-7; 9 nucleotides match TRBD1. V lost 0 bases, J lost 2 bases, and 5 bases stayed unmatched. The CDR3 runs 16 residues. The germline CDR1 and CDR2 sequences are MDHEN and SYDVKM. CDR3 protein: CASSLWGQGSPYEQYF. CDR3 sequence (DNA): TGTGCCAGCAGTTTATGGGGACAGGGTTCACCCTACGAGCAGTACTTC.

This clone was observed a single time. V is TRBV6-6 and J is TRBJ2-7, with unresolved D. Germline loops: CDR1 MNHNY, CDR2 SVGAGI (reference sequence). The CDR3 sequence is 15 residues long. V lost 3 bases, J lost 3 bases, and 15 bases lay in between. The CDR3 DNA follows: TGTGCCAGCAGTTATTCGGTGCCCACTAACTACGAGCAGTACTTC. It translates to CASSYSVPTNYEQYF.

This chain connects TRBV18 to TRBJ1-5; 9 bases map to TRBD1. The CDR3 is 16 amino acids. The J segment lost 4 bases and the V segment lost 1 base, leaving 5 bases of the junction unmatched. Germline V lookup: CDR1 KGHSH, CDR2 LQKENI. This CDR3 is CASSPRAGTGNQPQHF. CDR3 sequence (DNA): TGTGCCAGCTCACCACGCGCCGGGACAGGGAATCAGCCCCAGCATTTT.

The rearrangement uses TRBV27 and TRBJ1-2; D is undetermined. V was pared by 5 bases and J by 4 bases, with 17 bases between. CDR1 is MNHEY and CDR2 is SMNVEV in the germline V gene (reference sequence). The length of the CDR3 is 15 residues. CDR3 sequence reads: CASSPDGLAVYGYTF. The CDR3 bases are TGTGCCAGCAGTCCCGACGGACTCGCAGTCTATGGCTACACCTTC.